Listed below are T cell receptor beta chains from one sample, sequenced in a study of CD8 T cells in ankylosing spondylitis. One entry per CDR3 protein results from TCRdb running MiXCR on the 5' RACE reads. The data contain about 270,000 distinct CDR3 sequences, over 30% of them seen just once; the ten biggest clones take up approximately 4.4%. The sequenced sample consisted of blood, either unsorted or a sorted T cell fraction (not recorded which). These receptors were collected from a male donor with ankylosing spondylitis or in good health (not recorded which). CDR3s include the opening cysteine and the closing phenylalanine or tryptophan. D genes are given only for firm matches. Some rows mark clone size as missing; the rest say once, few, many or name a class of expanded clone.

d_call,v_call,clone_size,j_call,cdr3_nt,cdr3_aa
TRBD2,TRBV2,NA,TRBJ2-1,TGTGCCAGCAGTCCCAGAGCGGGGGGGTTGCAGGAGCAGTTCTTC,CASSPRAGGLQEQFF
NA,TRBV5-6,few,TRBJ2-6,TGTGCCAGCAGCCGCATGGGTATCTCTGGGGCCAACGTCCTGACTTTC,CASSRMGISGANVLTF
NA,TRBV5-6,NA,TRBJ2-4,TGTGCCAGCAGCATCGGACTTGACGGAAACATGCAGTACTTC,CASSIGLDGNMQYF
NA,TRBV7-3,NA,TRBJ2-1,TGTGCCAGCAGTCCTAGCGCGTACAGGGGCAATGAGCAGTTCTTC,CASSPSAYRGNEQFF
NA,TRBV25-1,few,TRBJ1-1,TGTGCCAGCGAAGGGGACATGAACACTGAAGCTTTCTTT,CASEGDMNTEAFF
TRBD2,TRBV5-6,NA,TRBJ2-6,TGTGCCAGCAGCCTTTCTCGGGGGGGCACAAGGGCCAACGTCCTGACTTTC,CASSLSRGGTRANVLTF
NA,TRBV7-9,NA,TRBJ2-7,TGTGCCAGCAGCTTGGCGCGGGAAAGGTACGAGCAGTACTTC,CASSLARERYEQYF
NA,TRBV29-1,NA,TRBJ2-5,TGCAGCGTCGAGAAGGGGGGGGGCACCAAGACCCAGTACTTC,CSVEKGGGTKTQYF
NA,TRBV7-8,NA,TRBJ2-7,TGTGCCAGCAGCTTAGACCCTAACGGGGTTAAGTACGAGCAGTACTTC,CASSLDPNGVKYEQYF
NA,TRBV27,once,TRBJ2-5,TGTGCCAGCAGTTTAGATGGTACCCAGTACTTC,CASSLDGTQYF
TRBD1,TRBV20-1,NA,TRBJ2-5,TGCAGTGCTGGTGACAGGGGGCGAGAGACCCAGTACTTC,CSAGDRGRETQYF
NA,TRBV5-1,few,TRBJ2-3,TGCGCCAGCAGCTTTCGGTGGGCTACCAGCACAGATACGCAGTATTTT,CASSFRWATSTDTQYF
NA,TRBV3-1,NA,TRBJ2-5,TGTGCCAGCAGCCAAGATTCAGCCCCCAGAGATGGGACCCAGTACTTC,CASSQDSAPRDGTQYF
TRBD1,TRBV15,NA,TRBJ1-1,TGTGCCACCAGCACCGACGTCGGGGGACAGATGAACACTGAAGCTTTCTTT,CATSTDVGGQMNTEAFF
NA,TRBV19,few,TRBJ2-5,TGTGCCAGTAGGGGTGAGAACCAAGAGACCCAGTACTTC,CASRGENQETQYF
TRBD2,TRBV20-1,NA,TRBJ2-1,TGCAGTGCTAGAGATCGGGCGGGGGTTTGGGAGCAGTTCTTC,CSARDRAGVWEQFF
NA,TRBV29-1,NA,TRBJ2-7,TGCAGCGTTGTTCGAGGGGGAGGCTACGAGCAGTACTTC,CSVVRGGGYEQYF
TRBD2,TRBV6-5,few,TRBJ2-5,TGTGCCAGCATGTTGGGGGGAGGGCAAGAGACCCAGTACTTC,CASMLGGGQETQYF
NA,TRBV6-5,many,TRBJ2-3,TGTGCCAGCAGTTACGGGGGCGTTGATACGCAGTATTTT,CASSYGGVDTQYF
TRBD2,TRBV20-1,NA,TRBJ2-3,TGCAGTGCTAGGGGAAGCGGGGGTAGCACAGATACGCAGTATTTT,CSARGSGGSTDTQYF
NA,TRBV7-9,NA,TRBJ2-7,TGTGCCAGCAGCTCCCAGGTTGGAAACGAGCAGTACTTC,CASSSQVGNEQYF
NA,TRBV12-3/TRBV12-4,NA,TRBJ1-1,TGTGCCAGCATCTGGGGGCTTGGGAACACTGAAGCTTTCTTT,CASIWGLGNTEAFF
TRBD2,TRBV18,few,TRBJ2-7,TGTGCCAGCTCACCAGAGACTAGCGGCTCCTACGAGCAGTACTTC,CASSPETSGSYEQYF
NA,TRBV7-2,few,TRBJ2-5,TGTGCCAGCAGCTGGGACCCTCGGGGGGAGACCCAGTACTTC,CASSWDPRGETQYF
NA,TRBV5-1,NA,TRBJ2-3,TGCGCCAGCAGCTTGGCCGGAACGGGGGGCCGGGATACGCAGTATTTT,CASSLAGTGGRDTQYF
NA,TRBV6-5,few,TRBJ2-3,TGTGCCAGCAGTTACAGGCCCCGTAGCACAGATACGCAGTATTTT,CASSYRPRSTDTQYF
NA,TRBV7-9,NA,TRBJ2-7,TGTGCCAGCAGCCCATCCGCTAGAGAGCAGTACTTC,CASSPSAREQYF
NA,TRBV6-1,NA,TRBJ1-1,TGTGCCAGCACCATCTCGGGGGGTCTGAACACTGAAGCTTTCTTT,CASTISGGLNTEAFF
NA,TRBV12-3/TRBV12-4,NA,TRBJ1-1,TGTGCCAGCACCTTTCCCGACACGAACACTGAAGCTTTCTTT,CASTFPDTNTEAFF
NA,TRBV5-6,NA,TRBJ2-2,TGTGCCAGCAGCCGGGGACCGAACACCGGGGAGCTGTTTTTT,CASSRGPNTGELFF
TRBD2,TRBV29-1,NA,TRBJ2-7,TGCAGCGCTAGCGGGGGACAACTCTACGAGCAGTACTTC,CSASGGQLYEQYF
NA,TRBV20-1,few,TRBJ1-2,TGCAGTGCTAGCGGGGGCTGGGACTATGGCTACACCTTC,CSASGGWDYGYTF
TRBD1,TRBV7-6,NA,TRBJ2-5,TGTGCCAGCAGCTTAGATGACGGGACAGGGGGTTGGAAGACCCAGTACTTC,CASSLDDGTGGWKTQYF
NA,TRBV27,NA,TRBJ2-4,TGTGCCAGCAGTTCCCATCTCGGTTTAGCCAAAAACATTCAGTACTTC,CASSSHLGLAKNIQYF
TRBD1,TRBV20-1,few,TRBJ1-1,TGCAGTGCTAGAGATCCCACAGGGGGCAAGTTAACTGAAGCTTTCTTT,CSARDPTGGKLTEAFF
NA,TRBV29-1,few,TRBJ1-1,TGCAGCGCCGGGGGTTACACTGAAGCTTTCTTT,CSAGGYTEAFF
NA,TRBV20-1,few,TRBJ1-5,TGCAGTGCTATTTTCGGTCGGCGGCTAAATCAGCCCCAGCATTTT,CSAIFGRRLNQPQHF
TRBD1,TRBV4-1,few,TRBJ2-4,TGCGCCAGCAGCCCTATCGGACAGGGGACAAACATTCAGTACTTC,CASSPIGQGTNIQYF
NA,TRBV20-1,few,TRBJ2-2,TGCAGTGCTAGAGGAGGGGTGAACACCGGGGAGCTGTTTTTT,CSARGGVNTGELFF
NA,TRBV15,NA,TRBJ1-4,TGTGCCACCAGCAACCCTGGTGTTGGGGAAAAACTGTTTTTT,CATSNPGVGEKLFF
TRBD2,TRBV5-1,NA,TRBJ2-3,TGCGCCAGCAGCGCTTCTAGCGGGGGGGCCACAGATACGCAGTATTTT,CASSASSGGATDTQYF
NA,TRBV6-6,NA,TRBJ1-2,TGTGCCAGCTGGTCAGGACCGTATGGCTACACCTTC,CASWSGPYGYTF
NA,TRBV7-8,NA,TRBJ2-3,TGTGCCAGCAGCCCCCCTGTTAATACGCAGTATTTT,CASSPPVNTQYF
NA,TRBV3-1,NA,TRBJ1-1,TGTGCCAGCAGCCAACGTCTGAACACTGAAGCTTTCTTT,CASSQRLNTEAFF
NA,TRBV14,once,TRBJ2-1,TGTGCCAGCAGGCGGGCGGCCGGCAATGAGCAGTTCTTC,CASRRAAGNEQFF
NA,TRBV5-1,NA,TRBJ2-5,TGCGCCAGCAGCCACGTGCGGGGTCAAGAGACCCAGTACTTC,CASSHVRGQETQYF
NA,TRBV7-8,NA,TRBJ2-7,TGTGCCAGCAGCCCGCGGACGGATACTTCCTACGAGCAGTACTTC,CASSPRTDTSYEQYF